The text below deals with one T cell receptor beta chain. TCRdb keeps only in-frame clones here, not all; method: immunoSEQ multiplex PCR. The sample holds 200,000 to 250,000 clones, 83% seen once. The data derive from a study of blood T cell repertoires in COVID-19. The V gene's germline CDR1 is SNHLY and CDR2 FYNNEI. V shed 6 bases and J 2 bases; nucleotides not matched to a gene: 6. The CDR3 covers 15 residues. A PCR-confirmed or clinician-diagnosed COVID-19 case had contacted exposed participants within 2 weeks of entry. V usage is TRBV2 and J usage is TRBJ1-5; TRBD1 matches at 8 bases. The material sequenced was PBMCs or T cells enriched from blood (not recorded which). The sequence was obtained from a woman between 45 and 65 years old who had been exposed to COVID-19. The CDR3 protein is CASRDGQGGNQPQHF. The CDR3 coding sequence is TGTGCCAGCAGAGACGGACAGGGTGGCAATCAGCCCCAGCATTTT.